At least ten counts were recorded for the clone carrying this T cell receptor (beta chain). Its target is unknown. J gave up 0 bases and V 2 bases, and 5 bases lay outside the gene matches. Germline loops: CDR1 SGHRS, CDR2 YFSETQ. The length of the CDR3 is 15 residues. From RNA transcripts, TCR beta CDR3 regions were amplified. Using the HTBI primer set, a first-round RT-PCR was run on the TCR CDR3. TCRdb independently ran MiXCR on the multiplex PCR reads; one entry per CDR3 protein. The repertoire holds 350,000 or so distinct CDR3 sequences, with 21% as singletons. The sample belongs to a study of T cells in Graves' hyperthyroidism and ophthalmopathy. Overall study results and limits: The blood repertoire included most of the expanded thyroid clonotypes above 0.001.

This chain uses TRBV5-1 with TRBJ2-7; 7 nucleotides match TRBD1. The TCR originated in a woman aged 45-65 years with Graves' hyperthyroidism. Material for sequencing was blood. CDR3 DNA sequence: TGCGCCAGCAGCTTAGTACAGGGGAGCTCCTACGAGCAGTACTTC. Translating gives CASSLVQGSSYEQYF.